These T cell receptor beta chains were read from a single sample in a study of human T cells and chemical hapten exposure. MiXCR was run by TCRdb on the RACE reads, yielding one entry per CDR3 protein. The repertoire holds about 70,000 distinct CDR3 sequences, 8.5% seen once, with around 3.6% in the top ten. Sequencing was performed on whole blood, taken in connection with sensitization to the hapten diphenylcyclopropenone (DPC). These receptors came from a woman in her forties or fifties with alopecia areata. Some clones in this sample may be carry-over from other donors' samples. Both conserved end residues are part of each CDR3. Fields, in order: J gene, V gene, clone size, D gene, CDR3 DNA, CDR3 protein. D genes are given only for firm matches. For some rows the clone size is stated as once, few or many, or as a class when expanded; others skip it.

TRBJ2-5	TRBV15	few	TRBD2	TGTGCCACCAGCCCAGGAGGGACTAGAGGGAAAGGGACCCAGTACTTC	CATSPGGTRGKGTQYF
TRBJ2-1	TRBV12-3/TRBV12-4	few	.	TGTGCCAGCAGTTGGGCTAGCAATGAGCAGTTCTTC	CASSWASNEQFF
TRBJ1-4	TRBV20-1	few	.	TGCAGTGCTAGGGAGGGGGTGACTACGAGGGAAAAACTGTTTTTT	CSAREGVTTREKLFF
TRBJ2-3	TRBV28	.	.	TGTGCCAGCAGTCCCTGGGGAGATACGCAGTATTTT	CASSPWGDTQYF
TRBJ2-7	TRBV13	once	.	TGTGCCAGCAGCTTAGGAGCCAGGAGCTCCTACGAGCAGTACTTC	CASSLGARSSYEQYF
TRBJ2-1	TRBV3-1	.	TRBD1	TGTGCCAGCAGCCACTATGCCGGGACAGTGGACAATGAGCAGTTCTTC	CASSHYAGTVDNEQFF
TRBJ1-2	TRBV4-1	many	.	TGCGCCAGCAGTTATGGGGGGGACTATGGCTACACCTTC	CASSYGGDYGYTF
TRBJ1-3	TRBV9	.	.	TGTGCCAGCAGCGTAGAGGGGTCGTTCGGTCCTGGAAACACCATATATTTT	CASSVEGSFGPGNTIYF
TRBJ2-2	TRBV6-6	many	.	TGTGCCAGCAGTTACTCGACCGGGGAGCTGTTTTTT	CASSYSTGELFF
TRBJ1-1	TRBV7-3	few	.	TGTGCCAGCAGCGGGGGGCCGAACACTGAAGCTTTCTTT	CASSGGPNTEAFF
TRBJ1-2	TRBV6-5	few	.	TGTGCCAGCAGTTACCCAGACAGTCATGGCTACACCTTC	CASSYPDSHGYTF
TRBJ2-5	TRBV28	few	TRBD2	TGTGCCAGCAGTCGCCTAGCGGGAGCTGGGCAAGAGACCCAGTACTTC	CASSRLAGAGQETQYF
TRBJ1-2	TRBV18	many	TRBD1	TGTGCCAGCTCACAAAAACAGGGGAATGGCTACACCTTC	CASSQKQGNGYTF
TRBJ2-2	TRBV15	.	TRBD1	TGTGCCACCACCGGAACAGGGACAGGGGGATCCGGGGAGCTGTTTTTT	CATTGTGTGGSGELFF
TRBJ2-3	TRBV12-3/TRBV12-4	few	TRBD2	TGTGCCAGCAGCCTAGCGGGGGGTGAAGATACGCAGTATTTT	CASSLAGGEDTQYF
TRBJ1-1	TRBV19	many	.	TGTGCCAGTAGTATAGAGGGACAAGGGAACACTGAAGCTTTCTTT	CASSIEGQGNTEAFF
TRBJ1-2	TRBV12-3/TRBV12-4	.	.	TGTGACAGCAGTCCCGGGCCTCTGGGGTATGGCTACACCTTC	CDSSPGPLGYGYTF
TRBJ2-3	TRBV3-1	few	.	TGTGCCAGCAGCCAAGATTCGGGGCCGGGAGATACGCAGTATTTT	CASSQDSGPGDTQYF